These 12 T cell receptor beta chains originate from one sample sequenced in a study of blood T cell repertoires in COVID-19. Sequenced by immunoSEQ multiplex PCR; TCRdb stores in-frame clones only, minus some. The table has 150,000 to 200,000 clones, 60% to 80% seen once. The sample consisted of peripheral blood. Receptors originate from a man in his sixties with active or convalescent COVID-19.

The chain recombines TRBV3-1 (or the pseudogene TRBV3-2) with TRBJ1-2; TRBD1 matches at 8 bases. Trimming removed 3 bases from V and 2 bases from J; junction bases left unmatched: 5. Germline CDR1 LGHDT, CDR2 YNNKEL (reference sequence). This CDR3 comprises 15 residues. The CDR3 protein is CASSQRTGLNYGYTF. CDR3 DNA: TGTGCCAGCAGCCAGCGGACAGGGCTCAACTATGGCTACACCTTC.

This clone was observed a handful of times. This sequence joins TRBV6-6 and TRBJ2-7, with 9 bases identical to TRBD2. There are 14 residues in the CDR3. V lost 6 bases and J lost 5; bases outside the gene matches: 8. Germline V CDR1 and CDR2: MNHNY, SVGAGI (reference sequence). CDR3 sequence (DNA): TGTGCCAGCAGCCCGGCGGGGGGGATCAACGAGCAGTACTTC. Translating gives CASSPAGGINEQYF.

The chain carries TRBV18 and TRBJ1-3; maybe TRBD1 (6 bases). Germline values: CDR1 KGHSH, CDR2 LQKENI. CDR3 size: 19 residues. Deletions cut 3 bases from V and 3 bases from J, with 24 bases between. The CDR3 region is CASSPRQFSTGRDGNTIYF. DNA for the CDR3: TGTGCCAGCTCACCCCGGCAGTTCAGTACAGGGAGAGATGGAAACACCATATATTTT.

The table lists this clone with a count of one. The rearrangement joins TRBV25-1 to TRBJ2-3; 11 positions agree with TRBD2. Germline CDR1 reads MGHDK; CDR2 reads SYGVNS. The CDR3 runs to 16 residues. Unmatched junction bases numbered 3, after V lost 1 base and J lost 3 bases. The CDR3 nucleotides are TGTGCCAGCAGTGAATTTCTAGCGGGAGGAACAGATACGCAGTATTTT. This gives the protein CASSEFLAGGTDTQYF.

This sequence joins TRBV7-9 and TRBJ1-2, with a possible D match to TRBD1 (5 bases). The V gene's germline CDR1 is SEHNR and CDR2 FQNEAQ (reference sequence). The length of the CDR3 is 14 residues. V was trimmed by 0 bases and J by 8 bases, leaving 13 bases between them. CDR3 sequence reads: CASSLASGGYGYTF. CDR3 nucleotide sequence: TGTGCCAGCAGCTTAGCGTCGGGGGGGTACGGCTACACCTTC. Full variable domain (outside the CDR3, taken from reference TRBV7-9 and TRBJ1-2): DTGVSQNPRHKITKRGQNVTFRCDPISEHNRLYWYRQTLGQGPEFLTYFQNEAQLEKSRLLSDRFSAERPKGSFSTLEIQRTEQGDSAMYLCASSLASGGYGYTFGSGTRLTVV.

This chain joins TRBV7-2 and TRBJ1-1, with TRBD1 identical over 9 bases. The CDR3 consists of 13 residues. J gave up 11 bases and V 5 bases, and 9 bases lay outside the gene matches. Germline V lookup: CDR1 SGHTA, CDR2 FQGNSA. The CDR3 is CASSQGTGMSAFF. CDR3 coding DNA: TGTGCCAGCAGCCAGGGGACAGGGATGTCGGCTTTCTTT.

CDR3 DNA: TGTGCCACCCACCCGGGACAGGGGGTTCCTAACTATGGCTACACCTTC. It specifies CATHPGQGVPNYGYTF. The V and J genes are TRBV28 and TRBJ1-2; 11 bases agree with TRBD1. V lost 10 bases, J lost 0 bases, and 10 bases stayed unmatched. CDR3 length: 16 residues. The germline V gene encodes CDR1 MDHEN and CDR2 SYDVKM.

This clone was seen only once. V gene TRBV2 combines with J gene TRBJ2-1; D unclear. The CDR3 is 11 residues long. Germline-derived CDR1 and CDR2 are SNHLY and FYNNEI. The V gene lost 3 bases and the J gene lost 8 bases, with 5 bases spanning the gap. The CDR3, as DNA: TGTGCCAGCAGTGAGCGGTATGAGCAGTTCTTC. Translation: CASSERYEQFF.

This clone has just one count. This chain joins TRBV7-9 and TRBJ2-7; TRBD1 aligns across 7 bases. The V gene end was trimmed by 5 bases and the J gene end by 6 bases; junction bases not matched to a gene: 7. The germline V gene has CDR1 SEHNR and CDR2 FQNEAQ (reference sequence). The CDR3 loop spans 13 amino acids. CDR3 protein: CASSTTGKGEQYF. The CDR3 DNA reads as TGTGCCAGCAGCACGACAGGGAAGGGCGAGCAGTACTTC.

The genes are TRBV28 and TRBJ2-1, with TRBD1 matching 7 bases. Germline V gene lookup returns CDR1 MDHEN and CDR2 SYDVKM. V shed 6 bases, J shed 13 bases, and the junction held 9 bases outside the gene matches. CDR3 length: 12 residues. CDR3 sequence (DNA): TGTGCCAGCAGAGAGGGACAGAGGGAACAGTTCTTC. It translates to CASREGQREQFF.

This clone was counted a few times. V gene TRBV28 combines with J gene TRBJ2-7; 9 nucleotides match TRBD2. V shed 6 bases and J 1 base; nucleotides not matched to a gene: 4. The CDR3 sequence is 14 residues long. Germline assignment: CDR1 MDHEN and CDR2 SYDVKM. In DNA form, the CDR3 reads TGTGCCAGCAGACCGGCGGGAGGGTCCTACGAGCAGTACTTC. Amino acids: CASRPAGGSYEQYF.

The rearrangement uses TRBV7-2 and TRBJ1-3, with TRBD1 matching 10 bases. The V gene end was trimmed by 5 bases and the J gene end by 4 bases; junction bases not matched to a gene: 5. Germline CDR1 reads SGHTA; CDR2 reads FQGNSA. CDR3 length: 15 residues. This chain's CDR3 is CASSRDRGGGNTIYF. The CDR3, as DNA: TGTGCCAGCAGCCGGGACAGGGGAGGCGGAAACACCATATATTTT.